This entry describes one TCR beta chain. Its target is unknown. This sample was taken from a study of cytomegalovirus exposure and HLA in healthy donors. On the study more broadly: Some 77 million unique TCRs from HLA-typed donors were held in an early release of data.

Regarding the study as a whole: Exclusion applied to some V segments, including TRBV6-2 and TRBV6-3, as they were indistinguishable. Researchers catalogued some 160 TCR beta chains as cytomegalovirus-associated. The classifier was said to identify cytomegalovirus status with high specificity and sensitivity.

This CDR3 has 15 amino acids. With 0 bases removed from V and 0 bases from J, the gap between germline ends came to 8 bases. Germline lookup yields CDR1 SGHVS and CDR2 FQNEAQ. 13 Jbeta primers and 60 Vbeta primers were used for the PCR. Clones were sequenced by immunoSEQ multiplex PCR, and TCRdb holds only the in-frame ones, with some missing. The sample has tens of thousands of clones, roughly 9.1% seen once. The gene calls are TRBV7-8 and TRBJ1-2; no reliable D call. The sequence was obtained from a man between 60 and 70 years old in good health and CMV-seropositive. Sequenced: PBMCs. CDR3 amino acids: CASSLAPGANYGYTF. The CDR3 DNA reads as TGTGCCAGCAGCTTAGCGCCGGGAGCTAACTATGGCTACACCTTC. The whole variable domain, filled in from reference TRBV7-8 and TRBJ1-2, reads GAGVSQSPRYKVAKRGQDVALRCDPISGHVSLFWYQQALGQGPEFLTYFQNEAQLDKSGLPSDRFFAERPEGSVSTLKIQRTQQEDSAVYLCASSLAPGANYGYTFGSGTRLTVV.